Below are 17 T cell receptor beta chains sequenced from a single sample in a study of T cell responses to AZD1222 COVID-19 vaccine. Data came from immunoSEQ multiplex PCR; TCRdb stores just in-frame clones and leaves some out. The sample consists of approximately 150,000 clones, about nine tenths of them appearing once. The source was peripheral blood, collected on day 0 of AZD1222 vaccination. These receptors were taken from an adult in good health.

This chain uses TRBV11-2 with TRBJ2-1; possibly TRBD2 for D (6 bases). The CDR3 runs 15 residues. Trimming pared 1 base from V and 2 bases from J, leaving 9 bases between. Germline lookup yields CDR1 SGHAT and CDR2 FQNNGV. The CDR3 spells CASSLAGGPYNEQFF. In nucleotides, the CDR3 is TGTGCCAGCAGCTTAGCCGGGGGACCCTACAATGAGCAGTTCTTC.

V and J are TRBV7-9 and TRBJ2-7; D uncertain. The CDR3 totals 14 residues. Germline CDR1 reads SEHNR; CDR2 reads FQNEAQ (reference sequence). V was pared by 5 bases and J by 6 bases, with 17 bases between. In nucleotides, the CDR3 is TGTGCCAGCAGCCCTCCGGTCTACCCCCTCGAGCAGTACTTC. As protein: CASSPPVYPLEQYF.

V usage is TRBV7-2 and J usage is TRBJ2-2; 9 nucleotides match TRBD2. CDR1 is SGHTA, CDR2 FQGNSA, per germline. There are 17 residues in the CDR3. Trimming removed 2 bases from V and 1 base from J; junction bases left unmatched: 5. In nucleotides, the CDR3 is TGTGCCAGCAGCTTACCTGTAGCGGGAGTGAACACCGGGGAGCTGTTTTTT. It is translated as CASSLPVAGVNTGELFF.

This CDR3 reads CASNLGQGGGYTF. CDR3 coding DNA: TGTGCCAGCAATCTGGGACAGGGAGGCGGCTACACCTTC. The chain couples TRBV2 to TRBJ1-2, with 9 bases matching TRBD1. This CDR3 is 13 amino acids long. Germline-derived CDR1 and CDR2 are SNHLY and FYNNEI. The trim removed 7 bases at V and 8 bases at J, leaving 8 bases unmatched.

Written as DNA, the CDR3 is TGTGCCAGCAGCTGGGTAGGGAGTTCAATCTACAATGAGCAGTTCTTC. Protein: CASSWVGSSIYNEQFF. The chain joins TRBV5-6 to TRBJ2-1; D is perhaps TRBD2 (5 bases). This CDR3 is 16 amino acids long. V gave up 3 bases and J gave up 3 bases, with 16 bases separating them. Germline CDR1 is SGHDT and CDR2 is YYEEEE.

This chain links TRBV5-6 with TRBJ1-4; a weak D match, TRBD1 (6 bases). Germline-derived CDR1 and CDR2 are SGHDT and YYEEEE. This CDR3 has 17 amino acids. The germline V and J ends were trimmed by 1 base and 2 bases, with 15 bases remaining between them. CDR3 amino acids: CASSLRHREGTNEKLFF. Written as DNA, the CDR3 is TGTGCCAGCAGCTTGAGGCACAGGGAAGGTACTAATGAAAAACTGTTTTTT.

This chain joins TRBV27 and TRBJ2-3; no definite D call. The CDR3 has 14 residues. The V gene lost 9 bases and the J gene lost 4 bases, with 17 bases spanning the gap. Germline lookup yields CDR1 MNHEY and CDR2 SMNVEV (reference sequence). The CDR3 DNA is TGTGCCAGTCGCATGCTCGGGCCCGCAGATACGCAGTATTTT. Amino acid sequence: CASRMLGPADTQYF.

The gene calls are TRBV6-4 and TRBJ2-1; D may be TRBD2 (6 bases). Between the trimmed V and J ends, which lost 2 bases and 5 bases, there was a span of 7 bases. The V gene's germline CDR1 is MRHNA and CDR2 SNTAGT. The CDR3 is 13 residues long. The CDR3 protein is CASSDRGNNEQFF. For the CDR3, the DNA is TGTGCCAGCAGTGACCGCGGGAACAATGAGCAGTTCTTC.

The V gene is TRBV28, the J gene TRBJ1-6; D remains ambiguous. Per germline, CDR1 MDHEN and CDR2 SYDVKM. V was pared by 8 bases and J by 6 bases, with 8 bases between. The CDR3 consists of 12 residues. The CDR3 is CASRRLNSPLHF. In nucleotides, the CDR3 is TGTGCCAGCCGTAGACTTAATTCACCCCTCCACTTT.

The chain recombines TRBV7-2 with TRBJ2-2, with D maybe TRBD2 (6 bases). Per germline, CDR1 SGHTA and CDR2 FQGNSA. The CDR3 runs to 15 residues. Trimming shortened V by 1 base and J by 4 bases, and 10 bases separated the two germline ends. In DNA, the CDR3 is TGTGCCAGCAGCTTAGTCGGGAGATCCACCGGGGAGCTGTTTTTT. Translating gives CASSLVGRSTGELFF. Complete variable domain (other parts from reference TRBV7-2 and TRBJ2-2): GAGVSQSPSNKVTEKGKDVELRCDPISGHTALYWYRQSLGQGLEFLIYFQGNSAPDKSGLPSDRFSAERTGGSVSTLTIQRTQQEDSAVYLCASSLVGRSTGELFFGEGSRLTVL.

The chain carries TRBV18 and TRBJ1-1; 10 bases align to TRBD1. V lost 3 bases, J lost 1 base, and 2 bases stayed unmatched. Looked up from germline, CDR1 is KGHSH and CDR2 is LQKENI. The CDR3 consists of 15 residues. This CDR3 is CASSPGDRGNTEAFF. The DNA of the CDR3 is TGTGCCAGCTCACCCGGGGACAGGGGGAACACTGAAGCTTTCTTT.

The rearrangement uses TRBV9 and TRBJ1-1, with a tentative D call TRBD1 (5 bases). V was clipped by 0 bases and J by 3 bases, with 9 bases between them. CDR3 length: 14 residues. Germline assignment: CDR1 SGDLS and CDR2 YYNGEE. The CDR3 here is CASSVDVGDTEAFF. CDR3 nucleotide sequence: TGTGCCAGCAGCGTAGACGTGGGGGACACTGAAGCTTTCTTT.

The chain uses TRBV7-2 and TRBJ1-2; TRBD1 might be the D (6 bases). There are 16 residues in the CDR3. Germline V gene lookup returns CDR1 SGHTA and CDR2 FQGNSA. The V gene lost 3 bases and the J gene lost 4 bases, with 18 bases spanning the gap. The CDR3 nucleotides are TGTGCCAGCAGCTTGGGGGGGCAGGCTCTAGGCTATGGCTACACCTTC. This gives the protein CASSLGGQALGYGYTF.

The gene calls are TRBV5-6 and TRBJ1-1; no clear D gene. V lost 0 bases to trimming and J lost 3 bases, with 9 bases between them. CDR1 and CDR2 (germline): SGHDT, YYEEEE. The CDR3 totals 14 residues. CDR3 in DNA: TGTGCCAGCAGCTTGGACGAAGATTACACTGAAGCTTTCTTT. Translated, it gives CASSLDEDYTEAFF.

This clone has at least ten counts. Here the CDR3 DNA reads TGCAGCGTGGGGGATCGTGGACGTTCCGAGACCCAGTACTTC. Its protein is CSVGDRGRSETQYF. This sequence joins TRBV29-1 and TRBJ2-5, with D perhaps matching TRBD1 or TRBD2 (5 bases each). The CDR3 totals 14 residues. The germline V gene has CDR1 SQVTM and CDR2 ANQGSEA. With 6 bases removed from V and 5 bases from J, the gap between germline ends came to 19 bases.

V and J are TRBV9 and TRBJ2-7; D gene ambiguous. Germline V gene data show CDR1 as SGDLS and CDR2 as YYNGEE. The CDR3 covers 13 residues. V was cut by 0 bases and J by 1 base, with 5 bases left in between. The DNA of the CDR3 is TGTGCCAGCAGCGTAGGGCAGTCCTACGAGCAGTACTTC. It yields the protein CASSVGQSYEQYF.

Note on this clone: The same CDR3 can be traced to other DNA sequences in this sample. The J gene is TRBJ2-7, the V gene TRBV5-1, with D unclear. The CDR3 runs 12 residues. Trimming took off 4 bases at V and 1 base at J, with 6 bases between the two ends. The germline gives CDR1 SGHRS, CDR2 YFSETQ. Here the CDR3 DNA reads TGCGCCAGCAGCCCCGGGTCCTACGAGCAGTACTTC. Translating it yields CASSPGSYEQYF. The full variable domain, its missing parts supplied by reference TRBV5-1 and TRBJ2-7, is KAGVTQTPRYLIKTRGQQVTLSCSPISGHRSVSWYQQTPGQGLQFLFEYFSETQRNKGNFPGRFSGRQFSNSRSEMNVSTLELGDSALYLCASSPGSYEQYFGPGTRLTVT.